This T cell receptor (beta chain) came from a study of T-cell reconstitution after alpha-beta-depleted transplantation in children. Overall study results and limits: Diversity and T-cell counts at one year after transplant derived mostly from new T cells.

This clonotype was seen just once. Its antigen is unidentified. A TCRbeta library incorporating unique molecular identifiers was prepared. TCRdb called the PCR reads again in MiXCR, with one record for every CDR3 protein. The sample holds fewer than 700,000 distinct CDR3 sequences, over 10% seen once. This receptor was taken from a male patient younger than 18 who had a stem cell transplant for acute myeloid leukemia, so the T cells may come from the graft donor. Sequencing was performed on PBMCs, mostly from graft donor cells, taken 360 days after TCRalphabeta/CD19-depleted stem cell transplant.

The CDR3 DNA reads TGTGCCAGCTCACCGGCAGGGGCACTCTCCTACGAGCAGTACTTC. Translated: CASSPAGALSYEQYF. The chain carries TRBV18 and TRBJ2-7; a weak D match, TRBD1 (6 bases). The V end lost 3 bases, the J end lost 0 bases, and 12 bases lay between the germline ends. The CDR3 extends over 15 amino acids. Germline lookup yields CDR1 KGHSH and CDR2 LQKENI.